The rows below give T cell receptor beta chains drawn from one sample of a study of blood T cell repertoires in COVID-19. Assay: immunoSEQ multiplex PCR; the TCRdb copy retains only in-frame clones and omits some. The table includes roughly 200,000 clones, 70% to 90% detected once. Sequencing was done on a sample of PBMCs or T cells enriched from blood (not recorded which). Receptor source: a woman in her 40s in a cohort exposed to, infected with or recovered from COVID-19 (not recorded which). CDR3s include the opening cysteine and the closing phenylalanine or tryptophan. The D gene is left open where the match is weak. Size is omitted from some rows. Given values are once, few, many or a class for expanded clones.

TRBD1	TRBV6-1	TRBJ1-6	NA	CASSDGQGNSPLHF	TGTGCCAGCAGTGATGGACAGGGGAACTCACCCCTCCACTTT
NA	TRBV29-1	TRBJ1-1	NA	CSVHGFQGEAFF	TGCAGCGTTCACGGGTTCCAGGGTGAAGCTTTCTTT
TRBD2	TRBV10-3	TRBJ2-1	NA	CAISGSSYSGGAYNEQFF	TGTGCCATCAGTGGGTCCTCTTATAGCGGGGGAGCCTACAATGAGCAGTTCTTC
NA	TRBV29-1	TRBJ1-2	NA	CSAEDLDRLYGYTF	TGCAGCGCCGAAGATCTTGACAGACTTTATGGCTACACCTTC
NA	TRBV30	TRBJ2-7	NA	CAWSVLGDEQYF	TGTGCCTGGAGTGTACTCGGGGACGAGCAGTACTTC
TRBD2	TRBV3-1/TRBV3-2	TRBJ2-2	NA	CASSQVSLAGAGGELFF	TGTGCCAGCAGCCAAGTTAGCTTAGCGGGAGCCGGCGGGGAGCTGTTTTTT
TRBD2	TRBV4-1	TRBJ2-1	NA	CASSQDPGTRFDEQFF	TGCGCCAGCAGCCAAGATCCCGGGACTAGGTTCGATGAGCAGTTCTTC
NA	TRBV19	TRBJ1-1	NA	CASSDTGTLENTEAFF	TGTGCCAGTAGTGACACCGGGACACTAGAGAACACTGAAGCTTTCTTT
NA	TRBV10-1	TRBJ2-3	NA	CASSEADRRAQYF	TGCGCCAGCAGTGAAGCAGATCGTCGGGCGCAGTATTTT
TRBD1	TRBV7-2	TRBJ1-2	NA	CASSPRTGLSNYGYTF	TGTGCCAGCAGCCCCCGGACAGGTCTGTCTAACTATGGCTACACCTTC
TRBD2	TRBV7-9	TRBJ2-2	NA	CASSLARVAGDLAGELFF	TGTGCCAGCAGCTTAGCGCGGGTAGCGGGAGATCTCGCCGGGGAGCTGTTTTTT
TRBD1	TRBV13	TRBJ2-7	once	CASSPQGTGAYEQYF	TGTGCCAGCAGCCCTCAGGGTACAGGGGCCTACGAGCAGTACTTC
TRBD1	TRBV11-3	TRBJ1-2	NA	CASSSDRGPGYTF	TGTGCCAGCAGCAGCGACAGGGGGCCAGGCTACACCTTC
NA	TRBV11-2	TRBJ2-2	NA	CASSSPGASAGELFF	TGTGCCAGCAGCTCCCCGGGAGCTAGCGCCGGGGAGCTGTTTTTT
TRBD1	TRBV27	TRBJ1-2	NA	CASAGQGAPGYTF	TGTGCCAGCGCGGGACAGGGGGCGCCCGGCTACACCTTC
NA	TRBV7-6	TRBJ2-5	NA	CASSPLYTSQETQYF	TGTGCCAGCAGCCCCCTTTACACTAGCCAAGAGACCCAGTACTTC
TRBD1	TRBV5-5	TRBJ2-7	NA	CASSFKSAGTGKLYEQYF	TGTGCCAGCAGCTTTAAGTCAGCTGGGACAGGGAAACTCTACGAGCAGTACTTC
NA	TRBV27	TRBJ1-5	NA	CASSLQGDSQPQHF	TGTGCCAGCAGTTTGCAGGGCGATTCTCAGCCCCAGCATTTT
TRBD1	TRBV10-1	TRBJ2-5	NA	CASRGRDRAKIETQYF	TGCGCCAGCAGGGGAAGGGACAGGGCGAAAATAGAGACCCAGTACTTC
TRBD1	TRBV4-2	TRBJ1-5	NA	CASSRGTGEFMNQPQHF	TGTGCCAGCAGCCGCGGGACAGGGGAGTTTATGAATCAGCCCCAGCATTTT
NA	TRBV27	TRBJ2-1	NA	CASSSQGLQFVGNEQFF	TGTGCCAGCAGTTCCCAGGGGCTGCAGTTTGTCGGCAATGAGCAGTTCTTC
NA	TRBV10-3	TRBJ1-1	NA	CAISVQGNTEAFF	TGTGCCATCAGTGTACAGGGGAACACTGAAGCTTTCTTT
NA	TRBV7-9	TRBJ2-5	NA	CASSLAQEDRETQYF	TGTGCCAGCAGCTTAGCCCAGGAAGATAGGGAGACCCAGTACTTC
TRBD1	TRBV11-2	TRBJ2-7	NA	CASRLDRDRVYEQYF	TGTGCCAGCAGATTGGACCGGGACAGGGTCTACGAGCAGTACTTC
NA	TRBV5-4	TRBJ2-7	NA	CASSLRGASEQYF	TGTGCCAGCAGCCTTCGGGGGGCGAGCGAGCAGTACTTC
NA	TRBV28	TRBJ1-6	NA	CASSLLVRRNSPLHF	TGTGCCAGCAGTTTACTAGTAAGACGGAATTCACCCCTCCACTTT
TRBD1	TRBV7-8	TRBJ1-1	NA	CASSLVGQGRATEAFF	TGTGCCAGCAGCTTAGTAGGACAGGGACGGGCCACTGAAGCTTTCTTT
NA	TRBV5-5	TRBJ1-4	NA	CASSLGAATNEKLFF	TGTGCCAGCAGCTTGGGGGCAGCAACTAATGAAAAACTGTTTTTT
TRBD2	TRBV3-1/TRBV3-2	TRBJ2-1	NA	CASSPAGTSYNEQFF	TGTGCCAGCAGCCCAGCGGGGACGTCCTACAATGAGCAGTTCTTC
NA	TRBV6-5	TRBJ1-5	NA	CASKSGNQPQHF	TGTGCCAGCAAAAGCGGGAATCAGCCCCAGCATTTT
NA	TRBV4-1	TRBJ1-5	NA	CASSQYSGIQPQHF	TGCGCCAGCAGCCAATATTCGGGGATTCAGCCCCAGCATTTT
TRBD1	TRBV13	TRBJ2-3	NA	CASSQMTGADTQYF	TGTGCCAGCAGCCAGATGACAGGGGCAGATACGCAGTATTTT
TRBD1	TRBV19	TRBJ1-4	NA	CASSITGTGNEKLFF	TGTGCCAGTAGTATCACCGGGACAGGGAATGAAAAACTGTTTTTT
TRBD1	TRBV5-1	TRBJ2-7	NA	CASSLATQVTGSEQYF	TGCGCCAGCAGCTTGGCCACCCAGGTGACAGGGAGCGAGCAGTACTTC
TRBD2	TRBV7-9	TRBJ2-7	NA	CASSFLASGSDEQYF	TGTGCCAGCAGCTTCCTGGCTAGCGGGAGTGACGAGCAGTACTTC
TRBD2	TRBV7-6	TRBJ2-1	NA	CASSSTPIELAVWNEQFF	TGTGCCAGCAGCTCTACCCCCATAGAACTAGCGGTTTGGAATGAGCAGTTCTTC
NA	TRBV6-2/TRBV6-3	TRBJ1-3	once	CASSYSGSGNTIYF	TGTGCCAGCAGTTACTCCGGCTCTGGAAACACCATATATTTT
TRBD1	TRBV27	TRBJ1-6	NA	CASSFRDRGSPLHF	TGTGCCAGCAGTTTCCGGGACAGGGGCTCACCCCTCCACTTT
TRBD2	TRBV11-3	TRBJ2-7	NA	CASSEGREVDEQYF	TGTGCCAGCAGCGAAGGGCGGGAGGTGGACGAGCAGTACTTC
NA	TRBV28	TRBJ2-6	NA	CASSLGASSGANVLTF	TGTGCCAGCAGTTTAGGAGCTAGTTCTGGGGCCAACGTCCTGACTTTC
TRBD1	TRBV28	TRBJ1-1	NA	CASSSTGTNTEAFF	TGTGCCAGCAGTTCGACAGGGACGAACACTGAAGCTTTCTTT
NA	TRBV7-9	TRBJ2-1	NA	CASSPRRGGHSVFDEQFF	TGTGCCAGCAGCCCCCGTCGCGGCGGTCACTCGGTTTTCGATGAGCAGTTCTTC
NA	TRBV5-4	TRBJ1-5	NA	CASSLDRAGQPQHF	TGTGCCAGCAGCTTGGACAGGGCTGGCCAGCCCCAGCATTTT
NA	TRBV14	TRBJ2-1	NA	CASSQARGNIYNEQFF	TGTGCCAGCAGCCAAGCAAGAGGGAATATTTACAATGAGCAGTTCTTC
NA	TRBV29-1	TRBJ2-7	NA	CSVEEPSIGGYNHEQYF	TGCAGCGTTGAAGAACCATCCATTGGCGGGTACAACCACGAGCAGTACTTC
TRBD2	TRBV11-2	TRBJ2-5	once	CASSLERGEETQYF	TGTGCCAGCAGCCTCGAGCGGGGGGAAGAGACCCAGTACTTC
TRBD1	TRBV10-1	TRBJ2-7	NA	CASSPSGTGYEQYF	TGCGCCAGCAGCCCGAGTGGGACAGGCTACGAGCAGTACTTC